These 32 T cell receptor beta chains came from one sample sequenced in a study of blood T cell repertoires in COVID-19. Only in-frame clones appear in the TCRdb table, and some are missing; sequencing was by immunoSEQ multiplex PCR. Here the sample spans some 180,000 clones, roughly 81% being singletons. The material sequenced was peripheral blood. The receptors come from a woman over 75 with COVID-19, enrolled during active disease.

V and J are TRBV10-3 and TRBJ1-2, with D possibly TRBD1 on 6 matching bases. Looked up from germline, CDR1 is ENHRY and CDR2 is SYGVKD. V was shortened by 4 bases and J by 5 bases, with 11 bases between the two germline ends. There are 13 residues in the CDR3. The chain's CDR3 is CAISGGRGYGYTF. In DNA, the CDR3 is TGTGCCATCAGTGGCGGCAGGGGATATGGCTACACCTTC.

The rearrangement uses TRBV5-1 and TRBJ2-2, with 11 bases identical to TRBD2. This CDR3 is built from 18 residues. CDR1 is SGHRS, CDR2 YFSETQ, per germline. J was trimmed by 5 bases and V by 0 bases; bases with no gene match: 9. CDR3: CASSLASLSGRATGELFF. Here the CDR3 DNA reads TGCGCCAGCAGCTTGGCCTCCCTTAGCGGGAGGGCTACCGGGGAGCTGTTTTTT.

The V call is TRBV29-1, the J call TRBJ2-7, with 7 bases aligning to TRBD2. Trimming at V came to 3 bases and at J to 3 bases, leaving 8 bases not matched to a gene. This CDR3 has 14 amino acids. Germline CDR1 is SQVTM and CDR2 is ANQGSEA. The chain's CDR3 is CSVEMRERGYEQYF. In DNA form, the CDR3 reads TGCAGCGTTGAGATGCGGGAGAGGGGCTACGAGCAGTACTTC.

Here the CDR3 reads CASSFYNTKGEKLFF. In nucleotides, the CDR3 is TGCGCCAGCAGCTTTTACAACACCAAGGGGGAAAAACTGTTTTTT. The chain combines TRBV5-1 with TRBJ1-4, with D possibly matching TRBD1 (5 bases). Per germline, CDR1 SGHRS and CDR2 YFSETQ. The V end lost 2 bases, the J end lost 8 bases, and 16 bases lay between the germline ends. This CDR3 region has 15 residues. Together with reference TRBV5-1 and TRBJ1-4, the CDR3 gives the full variable domain: KAGVTQTPRYLIKTRGQQVTLSCSPISGHRSVSWYQQTPGQGLQFLFEYFSETQRNKGNFPGRFSGRQFSNSRSEMNVSTLELGDSALYLCASSFYNTKGEKLFFGSGTQLSVL.

DNA for the CDR3: TGTGCCATCAGTGAGGTCGGACAGGGACAGTATGGCTACACCTTC. The encoded protein is CAISEVGQGQYGYTF. The rearrangement joins TRBV10-3 to TRBJ1-2; 8 nucleotides match TRBD1. Germline-derived CDR1 and CDR2 are ENHRY and SYGVKD. The trim removed 2 bases at V and 5 bases at J, leaving 7 bases unmatched. CDR3 length: 15 amino acids.

J is TRBJ1-1 and V is TRBV2; 8 bases agree with TRBD1. Losses at the gene ends were 8 bases for V and 12 bases for J; bases not matched to a gene: 8. Per the germline V gene, CDR1 is SNHLY and CDR2 is FYNNEI. CDR3 length: 11 residues. CDR3 region: CASSDRAWTFF. CDR3 bases: TGTGCCAGCTCGGACAGGGCTTGGACTTTCTTT.

This clone was seen only once. This sequence joins TRBV5-1 and TRBJ2-1; 7 nucleotides line up with TRBD2. Germline assignment: CDR1 SGHRS and CDR2 YFSETQ. CDR3 length: 18 residues. J lost 0 bases, V lost 3 bases, and 12 bases had no gene match. The CDR3 DNA sequence: TGCGCCAGCAGCTCGGTTTGGGCTAGCGGAGGCTCCTACAATGAGCAGTTCTTC. As protein: CASSSVWASGGSYNEQFF.

The chain combines TRBV23-1 with TRBJ2-7, with 7 bases identical to TRBD2. TRBV23-1 is treated as an ORF (open reading frame) with a function not yet certain. The CDR3 has 14 amino acids. V was clipped by 4 bases and J by 5 bases; unmatched bases: 8. For the CDR3, the DNA is TGCGCCAGCAGTCCCCCGGGGGGAGAGGACGAGCAGTACTTC. Protein sequence: CASSPPGGEDEQYF.

DNA for the CDR3: TGTGCCAGCAGCTTCGGACAGGGGAGAGTAGGAGCTTTCTTT. Translating gives CASSFGQGRVGAFF. The chain uses TRBV7-9 and TRBJ1-1; TRBD1 aligns across 9 bases. Germline CDR1 SEHNR, CDR2 FQNEAQ (reference sequence). V shed 3 bases and J 10 bases; nucleotides not matched to a gene: 9. This CDR3 has 14 amino acids.

CDR3 bases: TGTGCCAGCTCACCAGGAGCTAGCTCCTACGAGCAGTACTTC. Protein product: CASSPGASSYEQYF. V is TRBV18 and J is TRBJ2-7; D is unclear. V lost 2 bases and J 0 bases, leaving 8 bases between the germline ends. Germline V gene sequence: CDR1 KGHSH, CDR2 LQKENI. This CDR3 contains 14 residues. Drawing the rest from reference TRBV18 and TRBJ2-7, the complete variable domain is NAGVMQNPRHLVRRRGQEARLRCSPMKGHSHVYWYRQLPEEGLKFMVYLQKENIIDESGMPKERFSAEFPKEGPSILRIQQVVRGDSAAYFCASSPGASSYEQYFGPGTRLTVT.

This clone came up a few times. The rearrangement links TRBV7-8 to TRBJ1-1; D perhaps matches TRBD1 (5 bases). The CDR3 sequence is 16 residues long. The V gene's germline CDR1 is SGHVS and CDR2 FQNEAQ. The V end was cut by 3 bases, the J end by 3 bases, with 17 bases between. This chain's CDR3 is CASSFPMGGEDTEAFF. In DNA form, the CDR3 reads TGTGCCAGCAGCTTTCCGATGGGAGGGGAGGACACTGAAGCTTTCTTT.

V is TRBV5-6 and J is TRBJ1-4; 7 nucleotides agree with TRBD1. Germline V gives CDR1 SGHDT, CDR2 YYEEEE. Unmatched junction bases numbered 6, after V lost 2 bases and J lost 8 bases. The CDR3 has 14 residues. DNA for the CDR3: TGTGCCAGCAGCTTTGACAGGGTGGACGAAAAACTGTTTTTT. Protein: CASSFDRVDEKLFF.

This clone was seen more than once but under ten times. The J gene is TRBJ1-2, the V gene TRBV28, with 8 bases lining up with TRBD1. Germline CDR1 MDHEN, CDR2 SYDVKM. V lost 6 bases and J lost 4; bases outside the gene matches: 4. CDR3 length: 13 amino acids. The CDR3 sequence: CASSVTGGYGYTF. The DNA for the CDR3 is TGTGCCAGCAGCGTAACAGGGGGCTATGGCTACACCTTC.

The chain has TRBV2 and TRBJ1-5; weak D call: TRBD1 (6 bases). The CDR3 consists of 15 residues. Germline CDR1 SNHLY, CDR2 FYNNEI. Trimming pared 6 bases from V and 0 bases from J, leaving 12 bases between. CDR3 sequence (DNA): TGTGCCAGCAGAGGGGGGGCTAATAGCAATCAGCCCCAGCATTTT. This encodes CASRGGANSNQPQHF.

The chain combines TRBV19 with TRBJ1-2; 7 positions agree with TRBD1. V dropped 6 bases and J dropped 5; count of bases not matched to a gene: 12. The CDR3 runs 15 residues. The V gene's germline CDR1 is LNHDA and CDR2 SQIVND (reference sequence). The CDR3, as DNA: TGTGCCAGTAGCCCCCTCGACAGGGAAACGTATGGCTACACCTTC. Translating gives CASSPLDRETYGYTF. Supplemented by reference TRBV19 and TRBJ1-2, the full variable domain reads DGGITQSPKYLFRKEGQNVTLSCEQNLNHDAMYWYRQDPGQGLRLIYYSQIVNDFQKGDIAEGYSVSREKKESFPLTVTSAQKNPTAFYLCASSPLDRETYGYTFGSGTRLTVV.

CDR3 region: CSVDGTGQGAYEQYF. The CDR3 DNA reads as TGCAGCGTTGACGGGACAGGTCAGGGGGCCTACGAGCAGTACTTC. The V and J genes are TRBV29-1 and TRBJ2-7; 8 positions match TRBD1. Trimming at V came to 3 bases and at J to 2 bases, leaving 9 bases not matched to a gene. The CDR3 is 15 residues long. Germline values: CDR1 SQVTM, CDR2 ANQGSEA.

The V and J genes are TRBV19 and TRBJ1-4; 8 bases map to TRBD1. V gave up 5 bases and J gave up 4 bases; unmatched junction bases: 9. Germline CDR1 reads LNHDA; CDR2 reads SQIVND (reference sequence). The CDR3 totals 16 residues. The CDR3: CASSLPGGSNNEKLFF. The CDR3 DNA reads TGTGCCAGTAGTCTTCCAGGGGGCTCAAATAATGAAAAACTGTTTTTT.

The chain uses TRBV19 and TRBJ1-4; 7 positions match TRBD1. V lost 4 bases, J lost 5 bases, and 10 bases stayed unmatched. Germline V CDR1 and CDR2: LNHDA, SQIVND (reference sequence). The CDR3 totals 16 residues. The CDR3 DNA reads TGTGCCAGTAGTAGCCCAAAGACAGGGTTAAATGAAAAACTGTTTTTT. Its protein product is CASSSPKTGLNEKLFF.

V is TRBV3-1 (or the pseudogene TRBV3-2) and J is TRBJ2-7; a weak D match, TRBD1 (5 bases). In germline, CDR1 is LGHDT, CDR2 YNNKEL (reference sequence). V was shortened by 8 bases and J by 6 bases, with 14 bases between the two germline ends. There are 12 residues in the CDR3. As DNA, the CDR3 is TGTGCCAGCGCCAAAAATGGGGCCGAGCAGTACTTC. It encodes CASAKNGAEQYF.

The rearrangement uses TRBV2 and TRBJ2-3; D unclear. The V gene lost 1 base and the J gene lost 2 bases, with 10 bases spanning the gap. The CDR3 contains 15 residues. Germline-derived CDR1 and CDR2 are SNHLY and FYNNEI. The CDR3: CASSEVGQSTDTQYF. CDR3 bases: TGTGCCAGCAGTGAAGTTGGGCAGTCCACAGATACGCAGTATTTT.

Of note for this clone: One end of the junction varies from germline; a read error may be responsible. The J gene is TRBJ1-4, the V gene TRBV7-8; 12 nucleotides match TRBD1. This CDR3 contains 18 residues. CDR1 is SGHVS, CDR2 FQNEAQ, per germline. The CDR3: CASSAPPGTGGGVPIDPF. CDR3 nucleotides: TGTGCCAGCAGCGCTCCGCCCGGGACAGGGGGCGGCGTACCCATCGATCCTTTT.

This chain uses TRBV27 with TRBJ1-5; 7 bases fit TRBD1. V was pared by 2 bases and J by 5 bases, with 3 bases of the junction left unmatched. Germline-derived CDR1 and CDR2 are MNHEY and SMNVEV (reference sequence). CDR3 length equals 14 residues. The CDR3 nucleotides read TGTGCCAGCAGTTTACGGGACAGCGATCAGCCCCAGCATTTT. This codes for CASSLRDSDQPQHF.

The V and J genes are TRBV5-1 and TRBJ1-2; no firm D call. CDR1 SGHRS and CDR2 YFSETQ come from the germline V gene. V gave up 3 bases and J gave up 8 bases, with 14 bases separating them. This CDR3 is 13 amino acids long. DNA of the CDR3: TGCGCCAGCAGCTCACAGCGTGGAGGGGGCTACACCTTC. Translation: CASSSQRGGGYTF. Combining the CDR3 with reference TRBV5-1 and TRBJ1-2 gives the whole variable domain KAGVTQTPRYLIKTRGQQVTLSCSPISGHRSVSWYQQTPGQGLQFLFEYFSETQRNKGNFPGRFSGRQFSNSRSEMNVSTLELGDSALYLCASSSQRGGGYTFGSGTRLTVV.

This clone appeared a single time. CDR3 in DNA: TGTGCCAGCAGCCCCCTGGCAGGGGGCGCAGGTAACGAGCAGTACTTC. Protein product: CASSPLAGGAGNEQYF. The chain has TRBV11-3 and TRBJ2-7; 8 bases match TRBD1. Germline V gene lookup returns CDR1 SGHNT and CDR2 YENEEA. V gave up 5 bases and J gave up 5 bases; unmatched junction bases: 14. The CDR3 is 16 residues long.

The chain uses TRBV7-9 and TRBJ2-2, with 9 positions matching TRBD2. Germline CDR1 is SEHNR and CDR2 is FQNEAQ (reference sequence). The CDR3 sequence is 16 residues long. V lost 4 bases, J lost 2 bases, and 5 bases stayed unmatched. This chain's CDR3 is CASSSGAGGNTGELFF. DNA of the CDR3: TGTGCCAGCAGCTCGGGAGCGGGAGGCAACACCGGGGAGCTGTTTTTT.

The chain's CDR3 is CASSHSSYNSPLHF. Here the CDR3 DNA reads TGTGCCAGCAGCCACTCCTCCTATAATTCACCCCTCCACTTT. The chain is built from TRBV3-1 (or the pseudogene TRBV3-2) and TRBJ1-6; no clear D gene. The V end lost 3 bases, the J end lost 0 bases, and 3 bases lay between the germline ends. Per germline, CDR1 LGHDT and CDR2 YNNKEL (reference sequence). This CDR3 region has 14 residues.

The CDR3 spells CASSRGAGNTIYF. The DNA for the CDR3 is TGTGCCAGCAGCCGCGGGGCCGGAAACACCATATATTTT. The chain links TRBV7-9 to TRBJ1-3, with D maybe TRBD1 (5 bases). V was cut by 5 bases and J by 4 bases, with 9 bases left in between. The germline V gene encodes CDR1 SEHNR and CDR2 FQNEAQ (reference sequence). The CDR3 sequence is 13 residues long.

The chain recombines TRBV3-1 (or the pseudogene TRBV3-2) with TRBJ2-2; 9 bases line up with TRBD1. After removal of 6 bases from V and 6 bases from J, the junction contained 11 bases not matched to a gene. The CDR3 loop spans 16 amino acids. Germline assignment: CDR1 LGHDT and CDR2 YNNKEL (reference sequence). The CDR3 here is CASSTPGTGYPGELFF. The DNA for the CDR3 is TGTGCCAGCAGTACTCCCGGGACAGGGTATCCCGGGGAGCTGTTTTTT.

The chain combines TRBV19 with TRBJ1-3, with TRBD1 identical over 9 bases. J lost 0 bases, V lost 6 bases, and 6 bases had no gene match. The CDR3 length is 16 residues. CDR1 and CDR2 (germline): LNHDA, SQIVND (reference sequence). For the CDR3, the DNA is TGTGCCAGTAGGTTAACAGGGGGCGCCTCTGGAAACACCATATATTTT. Translating gives CASRLTGGASGNTIYF.

The J gene is TRBJ2-5, the V gene TRBV18; 11 bases map to TRBD2. V shed 0 bases and J 2 bases; nucleotides not matched to a gene: 2. Germline V CDR1 and CDR2: KGHSH, LQKENI. The CDR3 loop spans 16 amino acids. CDR3 coding DNA: TGTGCCAGCTCACCACCACTAGCGGGGGAGCAAGAGACCCAGTACTTC. Translating it yields CASSPPLAGEQETQYF.

V gene TRBV5-1 combines with J gene TRBJ2-2; TRBD2 matches 13 bases. The CDR3 sequence is 19 residues long. The V segment lost 3 bases and the J segment 0 bases; nucleotides outside the gene matches: 8. Germline lookup yields CDR1 SGHRS and CDR2 YFSETQ. This chain's CDR3 is CASSWDTSGGASNTGELFF. The CDR3 coding sequence is TGCGCCAGCAGCTGGGACACTAGCGGGGGGGCCTCGAACACCGGGGAGCTGTTTTTT.

This clone was counted once. The rearrangement uses TRBV7-8 and TRBJ2-7; D not resolved. Germline CDR1 reads SGHVS; CDR2 reads FQNEAQ. The CDR3 sequence is 15 residues long. V was cut by 0 bases and J by 3 bases, with 12 bases left in between. The CDR3 DNA is TGTGCCAGCAGCTTAGCGCCACCCTCCTACTACGAGCAGTACTTC. Translated, it gives CASSLAPPSYYEQYF.